This T cell receptor beta chain derives from a study of regulatory T cells in long-lasting Graves disease. Regarding the study as a whole: Repertoires from persistent disease leaned toward TRBV28, TRBJ1-2 and TRBJ2-5.

Researchers made TCR beta libraries by using iRepertoire HTBI primers and running Arm-PCR on CDR3 regions. TCRdb reanalysed the multiplex PCR reads using MiXCR and keeps one entry per CDR3 protein. In the table there are a few hundred thousand distinct CDR3 sequences, about 17% of which are singletons. This clonotype was found many times. Its antigen is unidentified. Regarding time point: newly diagnosed GD, antithyroid drugs for less than 3 months. Isolated PBMC RNA provided the starting material for the TCR library. Germline V gene sequence: CDR1 MDHEN, CDR2 SYDVKM. This CDR3 spans 15 amino acids. V shed 5 bases and J shed 4 bases, with 17 bases lying between them. This same sample was also taken into another study, of T cells in Graves' hyperthyroidism and ophthalmopathy. This second report adds: In the first-round RT-PCR of the TCR CDR3, the HTBI primer set was used. Peripheral blood also featured most of the thyroid clonotypes expanded above 0.001.

Specimen: peripheral blood mononuclear cells (PBMCs), collected at new diagnosis, from a patient treated with antithyroid drugs. The chain uses TRBV28 and TRBJ1-2; TRBD1 might be the D (5 bases). The receptor was isolated from a woman aged 18-29 years with Graves disease. The CDR3 bases are TGTGCCAGCAGTCCCGACCTGGGGGGGACCTATGGCTACACCTTC. The encoded protein is CASSPDLGGTYGYTF.